Listed here are 22 T cell receptor beta chains from one sample, sequenced in a study of blood T cell repertoires in COVID-19. The method was immunoSEQ multiplex PCR; TCRdb's version includes in-frame clones alone and lacks a portion of them. The table lists 250,000 to 300,000 clones, 70% to 90% of them singletons. Material: PBMCs or T cells enriched from blood (not recorded which). These receptors originate from a woman in her twenties or thirties who had recovered from COVID-19.

The chain uses TRBV28 and TRBJ2-4, with D possibly being TRBD1 (6 bases). Deletions cut 7 bases from V and 0 bases from J, with 13 bases between. The CDR3 spans 15 residues. Germline V gene data show CDR1 as MDHEN and CDR2 as SYDVKM. CDR3 in amino acids: CASMRTELAKNIQYF. In DNA form, the CDR3 reads TGTGCCAGCATGCGGACAGAGCTAGCCAAAAACATTCAGTACTTC.

To note about this clone: The junction and the germline gene differ at one end; a read error may be behind it. V and J are TRBV7-9 and TRBJ1-2; TRBD1 is a possible D gene (5 bases). This CDR3 has 10 residues. In germline, CDR1 is SEHNR, CDR2 FQNEAQ (reference sequence). The CDR3 here is CASSLAVQDF. The CDR3 coding sequence is TGTGCCAGCAGCTTAGCGGTACAGGACTTC.

V is TRBV13 and J is TRBJ2-7; TRBD1 is a possible D gene (5 bases). CDR1 and CDR2 from the germline V gene are PRHDT and FYEKMQ (reference sequence). V was clipped by 3 bases and J by 1 base, with 10 bases between them. CDR3 length: 14 residues. The CDR3 DNA follows: TGTGCCAGCAGCTTCAGGGTTTCATCCTACGAGCAGTACTTC. It translates to CASSFRVSSYEQYF.

The CDR3: CASSLRDSNTGELFF. For the CDR3, the DNA is TGCGCCAGCAGCCTACGGGACAGTAACACCGGGGAGCTGTTTTTT. The rearrangement joins TRBV4-3 to TRBJ2-2, with 7 bases lining up with TRBD1. This CDR3 spans 15 amino acids. V dropped 4 bases and J dropped 2; count of bases not matched to a gene: 4. Germline V gene data show CDR1 as LGHNA and CDR2 as YSLEER.

The gene calls are TRBV9 and TRBJ2-3; a weak D match, TRBD1 (5 bases). V lost 3 bases to trimming and J lost 7 bases, with 21 bases between them. CDR3 length: 16 amino acids. Per the germline V gene, CDR1 is SGDLS and CDR2 is YYNGEE. This CDR3 is CASSAPRREVGNTQYF. CDR3 DNA: TGTGCCAGCAGCGCACCCCGCAGGGAAGTTGGGAATACGCAGTATTTT.

In its sample, this clone was seen a few times. In nucleotides, the CDR3 is TGTGCCTGGAGCATTTCCACCGGGACAGGGAGGGACACTGAAGCTTTCTTT. This sequence encodes CAWSISTGTGRDTEAFF. The chain carries TRBV30 and TRBJ1-1; TRBD1 agrees at 9 bases. CDR3 length: 17 residues. The J segment lost 3 bases and the V segment lost 3 bases, leaving 14 bases of the junction unmatched. CDR1 is GTSNPN and CDR2 is SVGIG in the germline V gene (reference sequence).

The J gene is TRBJ1-4, the V gene TRBV9; maybe TRBD1 (5 bases). V lost 0 bases and J lost 5, with 11 bases in between. The CDR3 is 15 amino acids. CDR1 and CDR2 from the germline V gene are SGDLS and YYNGEE. The CDR3 loop is CASSVVGGPNEKLFF. CDR3 in DNA: TGTGCCAGCAGCGTAGTCGGGGGTCCGAATGAAAAACTGTTTTTT.

The chain joins TRBV5-6 to TRBJ2-7; tentatively, D is TRBD1 (6 bases). The CDR3 length is 15 residues. Germline CDR1 and CDR2: SGHDT and YYEEEE. The V end was cut by 4 bases, the J end by 0 bases, with 14 bases between. CDR3 sequence (DNA): TGTGCCAGCAGCCAAACCGGACAGAGCTCCTACGAGCAGTACTTC. The encoded protein is CASSQTGQSSYEQYF. Full variable domain (rest looked up from reference TRBV5-6 and TRBJ2-7): DAGVTQSPTHLIKTRGQQVTLRCSPKSGHDTVSWYQQALGQGPQFIFQYYEEEERQRGNFPDRFSGHQFPNYSSELNVNALLLGDSALYLCASSQTGQSSYEQYFGPGTRLTVT.

The gene calls are TRBV5-1 and TRBJ2-1; 8 nucleotides agree with TRBD2. From germline, CDR1 is SGHRS and CDR2 YFSETQ. CDR3 length: 16 residues. V shed 4 bases, J shed 6 bases, and the junction held 12 bases outside the gene matches. In DNA form, the CDR3 reads TGCGCCAGCAGCCGATCTATAGCGGGGCCCGCCAATGAGCAGTTCTTC. Translating gives CASSRSIAGPANEQFF.

V gene TRBV9 combines with J gene TRBJ1-2; TRBD1 aligns across 7 bases. The CDR3 totals 15 residues. The germline gives CDR1 SGDLS, CDR2 YYNGEE. J was trimmed by 3 bases and V by 3 bases; bases with no gene match: 8. The CDR3 reads CASSARQGIYYGYTF. The CDR3, as DNA: TGTGCCAGCAGCGCTCGACAGGGTATTTACTATGGCTACACCTTC.

The V call is TRBV7-2, the J call TRBJ1-5; 8 bases agree with TRBD1. V lost 2 bases and J lost 3; bases outside the gene matches: 3. The CDR3 consists of 15 residues. The germline V gene has CDR1 SGHTA and CDR2 FQGNSA. The CDR3, as DNA: TGTGCCAGCAGCTTAAGACAGGGGTTCAATCAGCCCCAGCATTTT. Translating it yields CASSLRQGFNQPQHF. The whole variable domain, remainder taken from reference TRBV7-2 and TRBJ1-5, is GAGVSQSPSNKVTEKGKDVELRCDPISGHTALYWYRQSLGQGLEFLIYFQGNSAPDKSGLPSDRFSAERTGGSVSTLTIQRTQQEDSAVYLCASSLRQGFNQPQHFGDGTRLSIL.

This clone appeared once. The chain links TRBV7-2 to TRBJ2-7, with 12 bases fitting TRBD2. The CDR3 is 15 amino acids. Trimming took 5 bases from V and 0 from J; bases not matched to a gene: 2. Germline values: CDR1 SGHTA, CDR2 FQGNSA. This chain's CDR3 is CASSPSGGASYEQYF. The CDR3 DNA is TGTGCCAGCAGCCCTAGCGGGGGGGCCTCCTACGAGCAGTACTTC.

The chain is built from TRBV25-1 and TRBJ1-2; perhaps TRBD1 as D (6 bases). The V gene's germline CDR1 is MGHDK and CDR2 SYGVNS. The CDR3 is 15 amino acids. V was shortened by 1 base and J by 8 bases, with 17 bases between the two germline ends. The DNA of the CDR3 is TGTGCCAGCAGTGAATTCGCAGGGGAGGGAGTCGGCTACACCTTC. This codes for CASSEFAGEGVGYTF.

This chain joins TRBV3-1 (or the pseudogene TRBV3-2) and TRBJ1-1; the D gene is possibly TRBD1 (5 bases). In germline, CDR1 is LGHDT, CDR2 YNNKEL (reference sequence). The V gene lost 2 bases and the J gene lost 0 bases, with 7 bases spanning the gap. This CDR3 has 14 amino acids. As DNA, the CDR3 is TGTGCCAGCAGCCAACTGACAGTGAACACTGAAGCTTTCTTT. This sequence encodes CASSQLTVNTEAFF.

This clone was recorded only once. This sequence joins TRBV9 and TRBJ1-6; no reliable D call. This CDR3 has 17 amino acids. V lost 0 bases, J lost 6 bases, and 16 bases lay in between. Germline lookup yields CDR1 SGDLS and CDR2 YYNGEE. The CDR3 region has the DNA TGTGCCAGCAGCGTAGGCCCGAGGGCGGAACTTAATTCACCCCTCCACTTT. Its protein is CASSVGPRAELNSPLHF.

The chain uses TRBV10-3 and TRBJ1-2; D perhaps matches TRBD1 (5 bases). This CDR3 region has 12 residues. Trimming stripped 10 bases from V and 2 bases from J, with 11 bases between. CDR1 ENHRY and CDR2 SYGVKD come from the germline V gene. DNA for the CDR3: TGTGCCACCTGGACAATAAACTATGGCTACACCTTC. It codes for CATWTINYGYTF.

The chain joins TRBV7-8 to TRBJ2-7; 11 bases align to TRBD1. J was trimmed by 3 bases and V by 5 bases; bases with no gene match: 12. This CDR3 is 17 amino acids long. Germline V lookup: CDR1 SGHVS, CDR2 FQNEAQ. CDR3 loop: CASSGEDRGLRFYEQYF. In DNA form, the CDR3 reads TGTGCCAGCAGCGGGGAGGACAGGGGGCTTCGTTTCTACGAGCAGTACTTC.

The chain recombines TRBV28 with TRBJ1-2; D ambiguous. V lost 4 bases, J lost 7 bases, and 10 bases lay in between. Per the germline V gene, CDR1 is MDHEN and CDR2 is SYDVKM. The CDR3 loop spans 12 amino acids. The CDR3 spells CASSSPYGGYTF. CDR3 in DNA: TGTGCCAGCAGTTCCCCCTATGGTGGCTACACCTTC.

This clone was observed once. V and J are TRBV5-6 and TRBJ2-7; D is perhaps TRBD1 (6 bases). Germline V gene sequence: CDR1 SGHDT, CDR2 YYEEEE. The CDR3 spans 14 residues. Trimming left V 1 base short and J 2 bases short, with 10 bases between. Here the CDR3 DNA reads TGTGCCAGCAGCTTGTGGGGGCCCACCTACGAGCAGTACTTC. Translated: CASSLWGPTYEQYF.

The chain carries TRBV27 and TRBJ2-2, with a tentative D call TRBD1 (6 bases). Germline lookup yields CDR1 MNHEY and CDR2 SMNVEV (reference sequence). The V and J ends lost 3 bases and 1 base respectively, with 12 bases between them. The CDR3 spans 16 residues. CDR3 coding DNA: TGTGCCAGCAGTTTTTCGGCAGGGGAGAACACCGGGGAGCTGTTTTTT. Encoded protein: CASSFSAGENTGELFF.

This clone showed up just once. The gene calls are TRBV21-1 and TRBJ1-5; the DNA was not compared with TRBD1, the D call given in the table. TRBV21-1 counts as a pseudogene. The CDR3 runs 17 residues. The CDR3 loop reads CASITGQERDSNQPQHF. CDR3 in DNA: TGTGCCAGCATTACCGGACAGGAGAGGGATAGCAATCAGCCCCAGCATTTT.

The genes are TRBV27 and TRBJ1-5, with a possible D match to TRBD1 (5 bases). The CDR3 is 15 residues long. Trimming took 6 bases from V and 3 from J, leaving 15 bases between them. Germline lookup yields CDR1 MNHEY and CDR2 SMNVEV (reference sequence). As DNA, the CDR3 is TGTGCCAGCAGCCTATTTAGGGGTCCCAATCAGCCCCAGCATTTT. Protein product: CASSLFRGPNQPQHF.